Listed here are 16 T cell receptor beta chains from one sample, sequenced in a study of blood T cell repertoires in COVID-19. Libraries were prepared by immunoSEQ multiplex PCR; TCRdb keeps only in-frame clonotypes and omits some of them. This sample has around 170,000 clones, with around 80% found just once. Material: PBMCs or T cells enriched from blood (not recorded which). The receptors derive from a woman between 45 and 65 years old who had recovered from COVID-19.

This clone was observed a few times. This rearrangement joins TRBV14 to TRBJ2-1; TRBD1 aligns across 7 bases. The CDR3 runs 16 residues. V lost 4 bases, J lost 9 bases, and 15 bases stayed unmatched. CDR1 is SGHDN and CDR2 is FVKESK in the germline V gene. CDR3 DNA: TGTGCCAGCAGCCTACGACAGGGTCTTCGTCAAGCTGAGCAGTTCTTC. Translating gives CASSLRQGLRQAEQFF. Drawing the rest from reference TRBV14 and TRBJ2-1, the complete variable domain is EAGVTQFPSHSVIEKGQTVTLRCDPISGHDNLYWYRRVMGKEIKFLLHFVKESKQDESGMPNNRFLAERTGGTYSTLKVQPAELEDSGVYFCASSLRQGLRQAEQFFGPGTRLTVL.

V usage is TRBV5-1 and J usage is TRBJ2-7, with D tentatively TRBD2 (6 bases). Germline CDR1 SGHRS, CDR2 YFSETQ. The CDR3 is 14 residues long. Trimming took 1 base from V and 0 from J, leaving 8 bases between them. The CDR3 sequence: CASSLTGLSYEQYF. CDR3 DNA: TGCGCCAGCAGCTTGACGGGACTCTCCTACGAGCAGTACTTC.

Concerning this clone: Relative to the germline gene, one junction end is altered; a read error may explain this. For the CDR3, the DNA is TGTGCCATACTTTTGAGACAGGCACATCCCTTTTTT. Translation: CAILLRQAHPFF. The chain recombines TRBV19 with TRBJ1-1; D might be TRBD1 (6 bases). Germline CDR1 and CDR2: LNHDA and SQIVND (reference sequence). This CDR3 has 12 amino acids.

J is TRBJ2-2 and V is TRBV28, with TRBD2 matching 7 bases. After removal of 7 bases from V and 1 base from J, the junction contained 3 bases not matched to a gene. CDR1 is MDHEN and CDR2 is SYDVKM in the germline V gene. The CDR3 covers 14 residues. CDR3 in DNA: TGTGCCAGCAAGGGCGGGGGGAACACCGGGGAGCTGTTTTTT. Translating it yields CASKGGGNTGELFF.

The chain links TRBV7-3 to TRBJ1-1; no clear D. This CDR3 has 13 amino acids. V lost 5 bases to trimming and J lost 1 base, with 8 bases between them. In germline, CDR1 is SGHTA, CDR2 FQGTGA. The CDR3 DNA reads as TGTGCCAGCAGCCCCACACAGAACACTGAAGCTTTCTTT. It translates to CASSPTQNTEAFF.

The V and J genes are TRBV2 and TRBJ1-5, with D unresolved. The germline V gene has CDR1 SNHLY and CDR2 FYNNEI. The CDR3 runs to 12 residues. Trimming took 8 bases from V and 2 from J, leaving 7 bases between them. CDR3 in amino acids: CASDLGNQPQHF. The CDR3 bases are TGTGCCAGCGACTTGGGCAATCAGCCCCAGCATTTT.

This clone was observed a few times. The chain carries TRBV19 and TRBJ2-1; 8 bases fit TRBD1. CDR3 length: 15 amino acids. J gave up 6 bases and V 7 bases, and 11 bases lay outside the gene matches. CDR1 is LNHDA, CDR2 SQIVND, per germline (reference sequence). The CDR3 sequence: CASTPLLGTGNEQFF. The CDR3 DNA reads as TGTGCCAGTACTCCCCTCCTCGGGACAGGCAATGAGCAGTTCTTC.

This rearrangement joins TRBV19 to TRBJ1-6, with 8 bases identical to TRBD1. The CDR3 length is 17 residues. V lost 1 base, J lost 7 bases, and 9 bases stayed unmatched. The germline CDR1 and CDR2 sequences are LNHDA and SQIVND (reference sequence). The CDR3 is CASSIGRRRQGNSPLHF. The CDR3 region has the DNA TGTGCCAGTAGTATAGGAAGACGGCGACAGGGGAATTCACCCCTCCACTTT.

The chain joins TRBV19 to TRBJ2-7, with D perhaps matching TRBD1 (5 bases). Germline V gene data show CDR1 as LNHDA and CDR2 as SQIVND (reference sequence). The V and J ends lost 2 bases and 1 base respectively, with 9 bases between them. The CDR3 loop spans 14 amino acids. CDR3 loop: CASSIRQLSYEQYF. The CDR3 DNA reads TGTGCCAGTAGTATACGACAGCTTTCCTACGAGCAGTACTTC.

This rearrangement joins TRBV18 to TRBJ2-3, with 7 positions matching TRBD2. The V gene's germline CDR1 is KGHSH and CDR2 LQKENI. This CDR3 comprises 16 residues. V trimming: 2 bases; J trimming: 6 bases; junction bases outside the gene matches: 11. CDR3 DNA: TGTGCCAGCTCACCAATCCGGGAGGTCGCCCGGGATACGCAGTATTTT. Amino acids: CASSPIREVARDTQYF.

This chain uses TRBV21-1 with TRBJ2-1; TRBD1 was called by the table and not checked on the DNA. TRBV21-1 is a pseudogene segment. The CDR3 consists of 18 residues. CDR3 region: CASLSTTTGATLYNEQFF. CDR3 coding DNA: TGTGCCAGCCTCTCTACGACTACAGGGGCTACTCTCTACAATGAGCAGTTCTTC.

V usage is TRBV3-1 (or the pseudogene TRBV3-2) and J usage is TRBJ1-2, with D possibly being TRBD1 (6 bases). The ends were cut back, 5 bases at V and 7 bases at J, with 11 bases in the middle. The CDR3 sequence is 12 residues long. Germline CDR1 reads LGHDT; CDR2 reads YNNKEL (reference sequence). In DNA form, the CDR3 reads TGTGCCAGCAGCACACAGGGTTCTGGCTACACCTTC. Translating gives CASSTQGSGYTF.

The rearrangement joins TRBV9 to TRBJ2-3; D is ambiguous. The CDR3 loop spans 13 amino acids. V was trimmed by 1 base and J by 5 bases, leaving 8 bases between them. Germline-derived CDR1 and CDR2 are SGDLS and YYNGEE. The CDR3 DNA reads as TGTGCCAGCAGCGTACGCCAGTTAGATACGCAGTATTTT. It yields the protein CASSVRQLDTQYF.

This clone was picked up one time. The chain carries TRBV6-5 and TRBJ1-5; 7 bases align to TRBD1. CDR3 size: 15 residues. Germline V gene data show CDR1 as MNHEY and CDR2 as SVGAGI. The junction had 10 bases not matched to a gene; V was cut back by 8 bases and J by 3 bases. The DNA for the CDR3 is TGTGCCAGCGAGAGGGGGCCTTCCCTCAATCAGCCCCAGCATTTT. Encoded protein: CASERGPSLNQPQHF.

The rearrangement links TRBV18 to TRBJ2-3, with 8 bases fitting TRBD2. The CDR3 sequence is 15 residues long. CDR1 is KGHSH, CDR2 LQKENI, per germline. V lost 2 bases, J lost 4 bases, and 5 bases stayed unmatched. In DNA form, the CDR3 reads TGTGCCAGCTCACCAAGGCGGGAGGCATCAGATACGCAGTATTTT. This encodes CASSPRREASDTQYF. The full variable domain, completed using reference TRBV18 and TRBJ2-3, is NAGVMQNPRHLVRRRGQEARLRCSPMKGHSHVYWYRQLPEEGLKFMVYLQKENIIDESGMPKERFSAEFPKEGPSILRIQQVVRGDSAAYFCASSPRREASDTQYFGPGTRLTVL.

The V call is TRBV7-6, the J call TRBJ2-1; no clear D gene. The germline CDR1 and CDR2 sequences are SGHVS and FNYEAQ. V lost 5 bases and J 2 bases, leaving 7 bases between the germline ends. CDR3 size: 13 residues. Written as DNA, the CDR3 is TGTGCCAGCAGCCTACTAACCTACAATGAGCAGTTCTTC. Protein sequence: CASSLLTYNEQFF.